The sequence of this TCR beta chain was determined in a study of cytomegalovirus exposure and HLA in healthy donors. PCR was performed using 60 Vbeta and 13 Jbeta primers. Original handling: Tens of millions of unique TCR beta chains, about 12 million shared, were counted in a later analysis. Only in-frame clones appear in the TCRdb table, and some are missing; sequencing was by immunoSEQ multiplex PCR. The DNA was the basis for D and trimming; V, J and clone size are from that table. The table shows roughly 77,000 clones, with over 60% occurring only once. Points from the study as a whole: Being productive about 87% or about 30% of the time was typical of most TCR beta V segments in an earlier analysis. Exclusion as indistinguishable affected some V segments, including TRBV6-2 and TRBV6-3.

Germline trimming cut 1 base from V and 4 bases from J; bases unmatched to any gene: 10. This CDR3 contains 16 residues. In germline, CDR1 is GTSNPN, CDR2 SVGIG (reference sequence). As for this clone: The antigen is not known.

Sequencing input: PBMCs. The chain couples TRBV30 to TRBJ2-7, with 10 bases identical to TRBD1. This TCR derives from a man between 40 and 49 years old in good health and CMV-seronegative. As DNA, the CDR3 is TGTGCCTGGAGTGAACCGGGACAGGGGACAGGGTACGAGCAGTACTTC. Translation gives CAWSEPGQGTGYEQYF.